This TCR beta chain was observed in a study of T cells after yellow fever vaccination. Findings and caveats of the study: Overlap between CD4 and CD8 compartments was detected for a small share of clonotypes.

As regards this clonotype: No antigen is known for it.

TCRdb ran MiXCR on the 5' RACE reads and lists one entry per CDR3 protein. The top ten hold 19% of the sample, which has around 320,000 distinct CDR3 sequences, around 4.5% seen once. Germline CDR1 reads SEHNR; CDR2 reads FQNEAQ (reference sequence). This CDR3 is 18 amino acids long. Germline trimming cut 4 bases from V and 3 bases from J; bases unmatched to any gene: 8. The chain joins TRBV7-9 to TRBJ2-2; TRBD2 matches 13 bases. Sequencing used PBMCs, obtained 15 days after the yellow fever booster vaccination. The clonotype originates from a man younger than 35 who received the YFV17D yellow fever vaccine. The CDR3 spells CASSYGTSGVLDTGELFF. As DNA, the CDR3 is TGTGCCAGCAGCTACGGGACTAGCGGGGTCCTGGACACCGGGGAGCTGTTTTTT.